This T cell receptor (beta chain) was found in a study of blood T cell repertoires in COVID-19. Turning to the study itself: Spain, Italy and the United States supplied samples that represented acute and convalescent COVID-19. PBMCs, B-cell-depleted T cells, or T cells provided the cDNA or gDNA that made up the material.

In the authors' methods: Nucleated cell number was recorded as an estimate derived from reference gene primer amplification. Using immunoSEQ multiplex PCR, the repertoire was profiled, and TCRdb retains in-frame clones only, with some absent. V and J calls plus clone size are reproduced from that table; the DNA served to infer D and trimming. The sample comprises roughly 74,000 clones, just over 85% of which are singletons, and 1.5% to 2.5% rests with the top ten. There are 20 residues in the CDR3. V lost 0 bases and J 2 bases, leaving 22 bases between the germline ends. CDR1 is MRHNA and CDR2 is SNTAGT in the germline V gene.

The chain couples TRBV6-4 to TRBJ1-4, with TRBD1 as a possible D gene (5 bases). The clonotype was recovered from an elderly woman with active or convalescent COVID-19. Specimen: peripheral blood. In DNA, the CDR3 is TGTGCCAGCAGTGACTCAAGCAGGGTGAGTTCCATGGGGACTAATGAAAAACTGTTTTTT. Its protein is CASSDSSRVSSMGTNEKLFF.